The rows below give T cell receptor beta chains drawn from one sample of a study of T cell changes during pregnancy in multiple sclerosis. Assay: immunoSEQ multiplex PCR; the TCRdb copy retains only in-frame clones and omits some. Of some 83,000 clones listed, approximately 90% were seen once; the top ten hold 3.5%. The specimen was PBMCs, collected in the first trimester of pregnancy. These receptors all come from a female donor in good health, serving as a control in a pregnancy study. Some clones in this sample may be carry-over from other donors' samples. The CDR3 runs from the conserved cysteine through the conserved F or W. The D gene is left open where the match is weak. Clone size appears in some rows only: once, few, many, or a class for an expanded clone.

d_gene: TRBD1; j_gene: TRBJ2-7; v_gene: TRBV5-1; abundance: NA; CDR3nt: TGCGCCAGCAGCCAAGCACAGGGGATTTACTACGAGCAGTACTTC; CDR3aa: CASSQAQGIYYEQYF
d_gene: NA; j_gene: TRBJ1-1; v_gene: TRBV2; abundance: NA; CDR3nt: TGTGCCAGCAGTGAAGCTGCCCAAGGGGTAGCTTTCTTT; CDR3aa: CASSEAAQGVAFF
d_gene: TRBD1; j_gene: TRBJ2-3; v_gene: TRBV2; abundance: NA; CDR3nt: TGTGCCAGCAGCAGGACAGGGCCACCAGATACGCAGTATTTT; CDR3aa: CASSRTGPPDTQYF
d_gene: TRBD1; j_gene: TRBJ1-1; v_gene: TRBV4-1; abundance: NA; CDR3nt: TGCGCCAGCAGCCAGAGCACGGGACAGGGCGCAGAAGCTTTCTTT; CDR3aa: CASSQSTGQGAEAFF
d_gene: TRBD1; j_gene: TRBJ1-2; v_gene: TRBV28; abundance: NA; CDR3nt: TGTGCCAGCACCACGAGCCGGGACAGGGGTCTCTATGGCTACACCTTC; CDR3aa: CASTTSRDRGLYGYTF
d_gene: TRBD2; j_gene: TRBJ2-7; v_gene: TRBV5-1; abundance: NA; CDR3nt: TGCGCCAGCAGCTCGCCCTCTTGGGGGGGTGGGGAGCAGTACTTC; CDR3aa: CASSSPSWGGGEQYF
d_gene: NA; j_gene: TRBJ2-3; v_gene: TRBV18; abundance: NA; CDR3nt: TGTGCCAGCTCGCGGGCCGACCATCCTAGCACAGATACGCAGTATTTT; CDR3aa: CASSRADHPSTDTQYF
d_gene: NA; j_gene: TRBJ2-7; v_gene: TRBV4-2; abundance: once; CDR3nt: TGTGCCAGCAGCCAAGTCAGGGGTGGATCCTACGAGCAGTACTTC; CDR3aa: CASSQVRGGSYEQYF
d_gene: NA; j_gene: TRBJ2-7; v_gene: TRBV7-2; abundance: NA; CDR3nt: TGTGCCAGCAGCTCCGCCGCGACAGAGAGCTCCTACGAGCAGTACTTC; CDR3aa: CASSSAATESSYEQYF
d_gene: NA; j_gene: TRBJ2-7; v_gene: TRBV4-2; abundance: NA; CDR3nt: TGTGCCAGCAGCCAAGTGGGATTGGGGAGCTCCGGTCCCCTCGAGCAGTACTTC; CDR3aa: CASSQVGLGSSGPLEQYF
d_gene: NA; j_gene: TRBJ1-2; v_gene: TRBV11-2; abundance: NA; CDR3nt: TGTGCCAGCAGCTTAGATCAAACAGTCTATGGCTACACCTTC; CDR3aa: CASSLDQTVYGYTF
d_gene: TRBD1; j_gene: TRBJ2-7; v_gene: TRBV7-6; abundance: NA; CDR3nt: TGTGCCAGCAGCAGGGACAGGGGGGACTACGAGCAGTACTTC; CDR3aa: CASSRDRGDYEQYF
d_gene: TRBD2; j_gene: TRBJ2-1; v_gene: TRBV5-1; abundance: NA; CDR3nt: TGCGCCAGCAGCTTGGGGCGGGGGGGCTCAAATGAGCAGTTCTTC; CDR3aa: CASSLGRGGSNEQFF
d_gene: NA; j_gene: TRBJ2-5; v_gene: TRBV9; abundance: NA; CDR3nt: TGTGCCAGCAGCGTAGAATGGCAGGCCCAAGAGACCCAGTACTTC; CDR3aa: CASSVEWQAQETQYF